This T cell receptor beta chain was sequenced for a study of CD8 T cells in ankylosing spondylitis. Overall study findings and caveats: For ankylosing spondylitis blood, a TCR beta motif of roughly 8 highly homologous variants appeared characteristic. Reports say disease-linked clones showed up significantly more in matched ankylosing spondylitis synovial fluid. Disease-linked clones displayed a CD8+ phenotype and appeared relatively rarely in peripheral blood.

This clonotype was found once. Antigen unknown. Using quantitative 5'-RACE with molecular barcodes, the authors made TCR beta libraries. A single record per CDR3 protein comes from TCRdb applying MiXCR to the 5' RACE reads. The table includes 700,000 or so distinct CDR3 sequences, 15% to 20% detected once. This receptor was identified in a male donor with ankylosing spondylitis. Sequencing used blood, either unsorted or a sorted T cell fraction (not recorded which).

CDR3: CASSTATGAATDTQYF. The CDR3 region has the DNA TGCGCCAGCAGCACCGCTACAGGGGCGGCCACAGATACGCAGTATTTT. The gene calls are TRBV5-1 and TRBJ2-3, with TRBD1 matching over 7 bases. Looked up from germline, CDR1 is SGHRS and CDR2 is YFSETQ. This CDR3 is 16 amino acids long. Trimming took 4 bases from V and 2 from J; bases not matched to a gene: 10. The variable domain in full, with the rest retrieved from reference TRBV5-1 and TRBJ2-3, is KAGVTQTPRYLIKTRGQQVTLSCSPISGHRSVSWYQQTPGQGLQFLFEYFSETQRNKGNFPGRFSGRQFSNSRSEMNVSTLELGDSALYLCASSTATGAATDTQYFGPGTRLTVL.